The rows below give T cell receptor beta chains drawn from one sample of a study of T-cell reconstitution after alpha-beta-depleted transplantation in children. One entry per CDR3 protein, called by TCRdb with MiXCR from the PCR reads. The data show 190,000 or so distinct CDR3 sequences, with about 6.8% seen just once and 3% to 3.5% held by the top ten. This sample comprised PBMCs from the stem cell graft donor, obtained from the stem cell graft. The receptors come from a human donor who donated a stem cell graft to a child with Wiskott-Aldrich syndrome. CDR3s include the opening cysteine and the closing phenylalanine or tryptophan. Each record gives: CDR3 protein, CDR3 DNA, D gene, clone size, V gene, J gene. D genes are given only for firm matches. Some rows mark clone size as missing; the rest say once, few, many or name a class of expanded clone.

CATSDRGLAGRNEQFF	TGTGCCACCAGTGATCGGGGACTAGCGGGAAGGAATGAGCAGTTCTTC	TRBD2	few	TRBV24-1	TRBJ2-1
CASSLPASGGLTGELFF	TGCGCCAGCAGCTTGCCGGCTAGCGGGGGGCTCACCGGGGAGCTGTTTTTT	TRBD2	many	TRBV5-1	TRBJ2-2
CASSAPGIQETQYF	TGTGCCAGCAGTGCTCCGGGAATCCAAGAGACCCAGTACTTC	NA	many	TRBV25-1	TRBJ2-5
CASSSQGLAGGDTQYF	TGTGCCAGCAGTTCACAAGGACTAGCGGGAGGAGATACGCAGTATTTT	TRBD2	many	TRBV12-3/TRBV12-4	TRBJ2-3
CASSPRTSGAYLSTDTQYF	TGTGCCAGCAGTCCGAGGACTAGCGGGGCGTACCTAAGCACAGATACGCAGTATTTT	TRBD2	many	TRBV6-4	TRBJ2-3
CASRAVNEQFF	TGTGCCAGCAGGGCCGTTAATGAGCAGTTCTTC	NA	many	TRBV6-5	TRBJ2-1
CASSLDTSTGELFF	TGCGCCAGCAGCTTGGACACCTCCACCGGGGAGCTGTTTTTT	NA	few	TRBV5-1	TRBJ2-2
CASSDSSGSYNEQFF	TGTGCCAGCAGTGACTCTAGCGGCTCCTACAATGAGCAGTTCTTC	NA	many	TRBV6-4	TRBJ2-1
CASSRQGAPIDTQYF	TGTGCCAGCAGTCGCCAGGGAGCGCCGATAGATACGCAGTATTTT	NA	many	TRBV12-3/TRBV12-4	TRBJ2-3
CASSLAGTSSYEQYF	TGTGCCAGCAGCTTAGCCGGGACAAGCTCCTACGAGCAGTACTTC	NA	few	TRBV7-2	TRBJ2-7
CASSLAGGFTDTQYF	TGTGCCAGTAGTTTAGCGGGAGGTTTCACAGATACGCAGTATTTT	TRBD2	many	TRBV19	TRBJ2-3
CASSLARVGVEAFF	TGTGCCAGCAGCTTAGCGCGGGTTGGGGTAGAAGCTTTCTTT	NA	NA	TRBV7-2	TRBJ1-1
CASSSLTGIYGYTF	TGTGCCAGCAGCTCTTTGACAGGGATCTATGGCTACACCTTC	TRBD1	many	TRBV7-9	TRBJ1-2
CASSRTSGGLTGELFF	TGCGCCAGCAGCCGCACTAGCGGGGGGCTTACCGGGGAGCTGTTTTTT	TRBD2	few	TRBV5-1	TRBJ2-2
CSATLTLAGKSTDTQYF	TGCAGTGCTACCCTGACCCTAGCGGGGAAGTCGACAGATACGCAGTATTTT	TRBD2	many	TRBV20-1	TRBJ2-3
CAISDGTVQFF	TGTGCCATCAGTGACGGGACGGTGCAGTTCTTC	NA	many	TRBV10-3	TRBJ2-1
CATDRDKEYEQYF	TGTGCCACGGACCGGGACAAAGAATACGAGCAGTACTTC	NA	many	TRBV6-5	TRBJ2-7
CSAFYSYNSPLHF	TGCAGTGCTTTCTACTCCTATAATTCACCCCTCCACTTT	NA	many	TRBV20-1	TRBJ1-6
CASSTFPSGTIEQFF	TGTGCCAGTAGTACCTTCCCTAGCGGGACCATTGAGCAGTTCTTC	TRBD2	NA	TRBV19	TRBJ2-1
CASSATTGDVTDTQYF	TGTGCCAGCTCCGCGACGACGGGGGATGTCACAGATACGCAGTATTTT	NA	few	TRBV14	TRBJ2-3
CASSGQGNTEAFF	TGTGCCAGTTCGGGACAGGGTAACACTGAAGCTTTCTTT	TRBD1	many	TRBV7-6	TRBJ1-1
CASSQGQGLGDTEAFF	TGTGCCAGCTCCCAGGGGCAGGGATTAGGAGACACTGAAGCTTTCTTT	NA	many	TRBV6-1	TRBJ1-1
CASSLVGSGELFF	TGTGCCAGCAGCTTAGTCGGGTCCGGGGAGCTGTTTTTT	NA	few	TRBV11-2	TRBJ2-2
CASMMTTGYKNIQYF	TGTGCCAGCATGATGACCACGGGTTACAAAAACATTCAGTACTTC	NA	many	TRBV28	TRBJ2-4